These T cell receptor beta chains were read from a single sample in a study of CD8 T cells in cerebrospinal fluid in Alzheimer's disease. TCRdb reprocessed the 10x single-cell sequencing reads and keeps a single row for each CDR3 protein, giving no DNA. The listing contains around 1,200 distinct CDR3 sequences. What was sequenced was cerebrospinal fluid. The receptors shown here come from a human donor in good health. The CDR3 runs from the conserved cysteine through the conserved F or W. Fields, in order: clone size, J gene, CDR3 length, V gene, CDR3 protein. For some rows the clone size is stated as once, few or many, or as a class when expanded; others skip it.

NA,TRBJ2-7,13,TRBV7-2,CASSGPPSIEQYF
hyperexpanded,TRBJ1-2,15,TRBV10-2,CASSESNGGTYGYTF
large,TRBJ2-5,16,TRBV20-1,CSARDQQAGRMETQYF
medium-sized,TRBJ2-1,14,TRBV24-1,CATSDFKLVNEQFF
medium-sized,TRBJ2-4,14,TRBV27,CASSPELAKNIQYF
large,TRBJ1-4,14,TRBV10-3,CAISERAENEKLFF
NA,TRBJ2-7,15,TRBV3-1,CASSQDITGGYEQYF
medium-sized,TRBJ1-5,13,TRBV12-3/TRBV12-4,CASSFLRDQPQHF
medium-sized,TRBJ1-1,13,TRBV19,CASSPSTFGEAFF
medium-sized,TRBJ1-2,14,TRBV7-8,CASSVNRGTDGYTF
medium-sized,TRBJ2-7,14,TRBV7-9,CASSFGTGISEQYF
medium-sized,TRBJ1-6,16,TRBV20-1,CSAHPARDSYNSPLHF
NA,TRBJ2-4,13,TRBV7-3,CASSLTGEDIQYF
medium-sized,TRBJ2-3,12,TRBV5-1,CASSLTTDTQYF
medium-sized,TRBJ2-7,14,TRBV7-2,CASSSGHGAYEQYF
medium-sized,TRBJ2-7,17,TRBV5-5,CASSSPGVLAGRYEQYF
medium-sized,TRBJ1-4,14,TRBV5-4,CASSSPGPGEKLFF
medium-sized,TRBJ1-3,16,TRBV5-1,CASSPGTGGTGNTIYF
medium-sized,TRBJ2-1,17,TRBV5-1,CASSLSSGLAGRNEQFF
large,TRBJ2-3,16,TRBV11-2,CASSINVGPLAYTQYF
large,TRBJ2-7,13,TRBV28,CASSTLVPYEQYF
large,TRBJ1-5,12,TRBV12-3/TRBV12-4,CASSLANWPQHF
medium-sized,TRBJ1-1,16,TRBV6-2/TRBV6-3,CASSYLADRMNTEAFF
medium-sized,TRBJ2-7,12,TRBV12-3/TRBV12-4,CASGDRVHEQYF
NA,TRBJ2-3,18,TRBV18,CASSPPNRGGGAGGTQYF
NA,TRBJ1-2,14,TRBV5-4,CASSAPGTGYGYTF
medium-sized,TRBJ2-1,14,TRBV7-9,CASSLSQLQDEQFF
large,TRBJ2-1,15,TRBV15,CATSSQPLGDNEQFF
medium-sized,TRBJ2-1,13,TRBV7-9,CASSRLDYNEQFF
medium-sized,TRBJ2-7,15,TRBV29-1,CSVEDPDRETYEQYF
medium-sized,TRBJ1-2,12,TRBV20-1,CSASAGNYGYTF
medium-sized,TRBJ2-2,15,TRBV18,CASSPYGTNTGELFF
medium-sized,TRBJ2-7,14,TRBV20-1,CSAFSSGGTYEQYF
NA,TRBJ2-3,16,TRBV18,CASSVLAGVSTDTQYF
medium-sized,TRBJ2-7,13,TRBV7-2,CASSLGLAYEQYF
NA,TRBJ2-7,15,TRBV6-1,CASSGNGQGSDEQYF
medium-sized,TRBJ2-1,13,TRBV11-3,CASSRGPRDEQFF
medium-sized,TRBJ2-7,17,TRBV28,CASNIIGLAGSSYEQYF
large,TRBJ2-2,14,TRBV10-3,CATLTGSNTGELFF
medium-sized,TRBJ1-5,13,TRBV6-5,CASGRQEGQPQHF
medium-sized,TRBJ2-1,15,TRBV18,CASTLRGDFNDEQFF
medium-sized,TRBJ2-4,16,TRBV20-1,CSALQGGLSISNIQYF
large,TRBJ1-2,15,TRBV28,CASSLSLGQLYGYTF
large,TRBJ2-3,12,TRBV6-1,CASRGRPDTQYF
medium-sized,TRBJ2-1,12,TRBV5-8,CASSHVVNEQFF